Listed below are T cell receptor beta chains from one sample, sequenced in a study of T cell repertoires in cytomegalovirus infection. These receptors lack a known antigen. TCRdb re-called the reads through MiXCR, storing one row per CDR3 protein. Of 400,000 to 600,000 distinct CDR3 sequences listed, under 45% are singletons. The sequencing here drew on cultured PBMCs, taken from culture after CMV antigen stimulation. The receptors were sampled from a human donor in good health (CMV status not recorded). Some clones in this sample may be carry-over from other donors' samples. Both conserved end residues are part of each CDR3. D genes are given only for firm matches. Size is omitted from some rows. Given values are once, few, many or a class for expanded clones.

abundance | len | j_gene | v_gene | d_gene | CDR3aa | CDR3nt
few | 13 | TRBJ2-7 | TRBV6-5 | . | CASSRDVTYEQYF | TGTGCCAGCAGCAGGGACGTCACCTACGAGCAGTACTTC
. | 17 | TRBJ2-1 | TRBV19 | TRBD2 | CATKGGLAGGADNEQFF | TGTGCCACCAAGGGAGGACTAGCGGGAGGGGCCGACAATGAGCAGTTCTTC
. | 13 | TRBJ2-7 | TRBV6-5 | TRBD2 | CASSYSLAGEQYF | TGTGCCAGCAGTTACTCACTAGCGGGAGAGCAGTACTTC
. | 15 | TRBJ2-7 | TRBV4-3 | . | CASSQVDSPWDEQYF | TGCGCCAGCAGCCAGGTAGACAGTCCTTGGGACGAGCAGTACTTC
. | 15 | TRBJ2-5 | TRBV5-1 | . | CASSLVGVGQETQYF | TGCGCCAGCAGCTTGGTGGGGGTTGGCCAAGAGACCCAGTACTTC
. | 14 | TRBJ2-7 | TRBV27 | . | CASRPAGGISEQYF | TGTGCCAGCAGACCTGCTGGGGGGATTAGCGAGCAGTACTTC
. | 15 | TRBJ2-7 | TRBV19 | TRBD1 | CASSSRTGDTYEQYF | TGTGCCAGTAGTTCCCGGACAGGGGACACCTACGAGCAGTACTTC
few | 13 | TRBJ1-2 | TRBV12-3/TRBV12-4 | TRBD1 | CASSTGQFYGYTF | TGTGCCAGCAGTACGGGACAGTTCTATGGCTACACCTTC
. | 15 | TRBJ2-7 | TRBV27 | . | CASRIGVGGRYEQYF | TGTGCCAGCAGAATTGGGGTCGGGGGTCGATACGAGCAGTACTTC
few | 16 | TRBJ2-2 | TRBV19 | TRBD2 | CASRTRGGGDTGELFF | TGTGCCAGTAGAACCCGGGGTGGGGGGGACACCGGGGAGCTGTTTTTT
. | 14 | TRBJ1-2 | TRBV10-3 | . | CAINGGTGNYGYTF | TGTGCCATCAACGGAGGGACCGGGAATTATGGCTACACCTTC
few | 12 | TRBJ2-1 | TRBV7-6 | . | CASSQTWGEQFF | TGTGCCAGCAGCCAAACATGGGGTGAGCAGTTCTTC
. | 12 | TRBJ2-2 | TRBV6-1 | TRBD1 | CASHHRGGELFF | TGTGCCAGCCACCACAGGGGCGGGGAGCTGTTTTTT
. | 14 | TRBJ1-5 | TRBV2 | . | CASRGDLSNQPQHF | TGTGCCAGCAGAGGGGATTTGAGCAATCAGCCCCAGCATTTT
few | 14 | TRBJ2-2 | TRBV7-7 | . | CASSLAWDTGELFF | TGTGCCAGCAGCTTGGCTTGGGACACCGGGGAGCTGTTTTTT
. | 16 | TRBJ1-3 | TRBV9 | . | CASSAGRTPSGNTIYF | TGTGCCAGCAGCGCCGGACGGACCCCCTCTGGAAACACCATATATTTT
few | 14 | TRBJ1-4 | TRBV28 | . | CASSTRGGIEKLFF | TGTGCCAGCAGTACCCGGGGGGGAATTGAAAAACTGTTTTTT
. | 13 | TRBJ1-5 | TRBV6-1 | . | CASMRASNQPQHF | TGTGCCAGCATGAGGGCAAGCAATCAGCCCCAGCATTTT
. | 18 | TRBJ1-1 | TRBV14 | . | CASSLALRGGNGNTEAFF | TGTGCCAGCAGCCTAGCCTTGAGGGGAGGAAACGGGAACACTGAAGCTTTCTTT
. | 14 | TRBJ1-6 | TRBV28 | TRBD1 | CASTPLPGQGDLHF | TGTGCCAGCACCCCACTACCGGGACAGGGGGACCTCCACTTT
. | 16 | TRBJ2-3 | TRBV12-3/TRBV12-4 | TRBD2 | CASSSILAGNTDTQYF | TGTGCCAGCAGCTCGATACTAGCGGGAAACACAGATACGCAGTATTTT
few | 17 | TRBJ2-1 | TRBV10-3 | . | CAISEWAGGPTYNEQFF | TGTGCCATCAGTGAGTGGGCCGGAGGACCGACCTACAATGAGCAGTTCTTC
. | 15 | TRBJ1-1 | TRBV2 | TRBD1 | CASSRSTGVNTEAFF | TGTGCCAGCAGCCGCTCGACAGGGGTCAACACTGAAGCTTTCTTT
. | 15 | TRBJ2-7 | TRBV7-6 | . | CASSLHPARTYEQYF | TGTGCCAGCAGCTTACACCCAGCGCGGACCTACGAGCAGTACTTC
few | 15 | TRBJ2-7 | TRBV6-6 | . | CASSQMFAKTYEQYF | TGTGCCAGCAGTCAGATGTTTGCGAAGACCTACGAGCAGTACTTC